A selection of T cell receptor beta chains follows, all from one sample in a study of blood T cell repertoires in COVID-19. Using immunoSEQ multiplex PCR, the repertoire was profiled, and TCRdb retains in-frame clones only, with some absent. Of more than 65,000 clones in the sample, 84% are singletons; the top ten hold approximately 12%. The source material was peripheral blood. These receptors came from a human donor in a cohort sampled during active COVID-19. The CDR3 runs from the conserved cysteine through the conserved F or W. Fields, in order: D gene, V gene, clone size, J gene, CDR3 protein, CDR3 DNA. A D gene is named only where the DNA matches it firmly. Where a row states a size, it is once, few, many or the class of an expanded clone; other rows omit it.

d_gene: TRBD1
v_gene: TRBV7-8
abundance: -
j_gene: TRBJ1-4
CDR3aa: CASSWDRGIVGEKLFF
CDR3nt: TGTGCCAGCAGCTGGGACAGGGGAATAGTAGGGGAAAAACTGTTTTTT

d_gene: -
v_gene: TRBV5-1
abundance: -
j_gene: TRBJ2-7
CDR3aa: CASSRPGSYEQYF
CDR3nt: TGCGCCAGCAGCCGACCCGGGTCCTACGAGCAGTACTTC

d_gene: -
v_gene: TRBV10-3
abundance: -
j_gene: TRBJ2-7
CDR3aa: CAISESSEQYF
CDR3nt: TGTGCCATCAGTGAGTCTAGCGAGCAGTACTTC

d_gene: TRBD1
v_gene: TRBV5-1
abundance: -
j_gene: TRBJ2-4
CDR3aa: CASSPGQVLAKNIQYF
CDR3nt: TGCGCCAGCAGCCCAGGACAGGTCCTAGCCAAAAACATTCAGTACTTC

d_gene: TRBD1
v_gene: TRBV18
abundance: -
j_gene: TRBJ2-7
CDR3aa: CASSPPTGTGGKEQYF
CDR3nt: TGTGCCAGCTCACCGCCAACCGGGACAGGGGGAAAAGAGCAGTACTTC

d_gene: -
v_gene: TRBV20-1
abundance: -
j_gene: TRBJ2-1
CDR3aa: CSASRPEVTYNEQFF
CDR3nt: TGCAGTGCTAGTAGACCCGAGGTCACCTACAATGAGCAGTTCTTC

d_gene: -
v_gene: TRBV14
abundance: once
j_gene: TRBJ1-2
CDR3aa: CASSQFGVDGYTF
CDR3nt: TGTGCCAGCAGCCAATTTGGAGTAGATGGCTACACCTTC

d_gene: -
v_gene: TRBV5-1
abundance: -
j_gene: TRBJ1-1
CDR3aa: CASSLREGNTEAFF
CDR3nt: TGCGCCAGCAGCTTAAGAGAGGGGAACACTGAAGCTTTCTTT

d_gene: -
v_gene: TRBV5-1
abundance: few
j_gene: TRBJ1-6
CDR3aa: CASSLERGADSPLHF
CDR3nt: TGCGCCAGCAGCTTGGAGCGGGGGGCGGATTCACCCCTCCACTTT

d_gene: TRBD2
v_gene: TRBV5-4
abundance: -
j_gene: TRBJ2-7
CDR3aa: CASSSGTSGKYEQYF
CDR3nt: TGTGCCAGCAGCTCTGGGACTAGCGGAAAATACGAGCAGTACTTC

d_gene: -
v_gene: TRBV6-5
abundance: -
j_gene: TRBJ2-4
CDR3aa: CASSPPLAKNIQYF
CDR3nt: TGTGCCAGCAGCCCCCCCCTAGCCAAAAACATTCAGTACTTC

d_gene: -
v_gene: TRBV28
abundance: -
j_gene: TRBJ2-7
CDR3aa: CASSSTGKGPTYEQYF
CDR3nt: TGTGCCAGCAGTTCAACCGGAAAGGGGCCTACCTACGAGCAGTACTTC

d_gene: -
v_gene: TRBV28
abundance: few
j_gene: TRBJ2-7
CDR3aa: CASSFVGLADEQYF
CDR3nt: TGTGCCAGCAGTTTCGTCGGGCTAGCCGACGAGCAGTACTTC

d_gene: TRBD1
v_gene: TRBV2
abundance: -
j_gene: TRBJ1-6
CDR3aa: CASRRDSLGSPLHF
CDR3nt: TGTGCCAGCAGGAGGGACAGTCTCGGGTCACCCCTCCACTTT

d_gene: -
v_gene: TRBV18
abundance: -
j_gene: TRBJ2-7
CDR3aa: CASSPTLKYEQYF
CDR3nt: TGTGCCAGCTCGCCCACCCTAAAATACGAGCAGTACTTC

d_gene: -
v_gene: TRBV6-6
abundance: -
j_gene: TRBJ1-3
CDR3aa: CASSRTRWAGNTIYF
CDR3nt: TGTGCCAGCAGTCGGACACGCTGGGCTGGAAACACCATATATTTT